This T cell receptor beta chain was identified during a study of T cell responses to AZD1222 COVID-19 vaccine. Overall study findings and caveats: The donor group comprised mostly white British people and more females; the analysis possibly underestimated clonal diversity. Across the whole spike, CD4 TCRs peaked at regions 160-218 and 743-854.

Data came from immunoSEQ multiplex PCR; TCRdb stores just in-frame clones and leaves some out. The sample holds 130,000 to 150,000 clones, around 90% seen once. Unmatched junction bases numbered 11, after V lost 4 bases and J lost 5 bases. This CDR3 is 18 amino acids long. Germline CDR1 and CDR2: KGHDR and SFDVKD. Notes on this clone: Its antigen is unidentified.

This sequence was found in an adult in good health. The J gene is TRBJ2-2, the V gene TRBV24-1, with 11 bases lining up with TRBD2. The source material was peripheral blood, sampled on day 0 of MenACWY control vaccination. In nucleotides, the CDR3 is TGTGCCACCAGTGAACCCGGGACTAGCGGACCCAGGACCGGGGAGCTGTTTTTT. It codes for CATSEPGTSGPRTGELFF.